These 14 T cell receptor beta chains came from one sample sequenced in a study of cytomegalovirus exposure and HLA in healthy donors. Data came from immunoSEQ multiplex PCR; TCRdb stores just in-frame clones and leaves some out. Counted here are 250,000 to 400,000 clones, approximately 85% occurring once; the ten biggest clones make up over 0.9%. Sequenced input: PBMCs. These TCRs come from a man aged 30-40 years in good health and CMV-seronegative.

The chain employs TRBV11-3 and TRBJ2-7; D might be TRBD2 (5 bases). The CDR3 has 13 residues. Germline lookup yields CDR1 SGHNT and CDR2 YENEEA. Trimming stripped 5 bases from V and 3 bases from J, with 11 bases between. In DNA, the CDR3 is TGTGCCAGCAGCCAAACTAGAGGCTACGAGCAGTACTTC. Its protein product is CASSQTRGYEQYF.

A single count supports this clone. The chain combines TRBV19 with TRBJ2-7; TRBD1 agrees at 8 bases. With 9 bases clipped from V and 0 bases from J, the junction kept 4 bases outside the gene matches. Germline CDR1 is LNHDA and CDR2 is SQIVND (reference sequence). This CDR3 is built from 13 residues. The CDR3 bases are TGTGCCAGGTGGACAGGGTGCTCCTACGAGCAGTACTTC. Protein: CARWTGCSYEQYF.

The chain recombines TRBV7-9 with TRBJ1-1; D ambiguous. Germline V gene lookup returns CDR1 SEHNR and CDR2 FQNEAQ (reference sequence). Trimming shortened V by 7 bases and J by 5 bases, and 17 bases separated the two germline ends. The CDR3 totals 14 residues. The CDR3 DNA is TGTGCCAGCACCCTAGGGCGGGGAAATACTGAAGCTTTCTTT. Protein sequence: CASTLGRGNTEAFF.

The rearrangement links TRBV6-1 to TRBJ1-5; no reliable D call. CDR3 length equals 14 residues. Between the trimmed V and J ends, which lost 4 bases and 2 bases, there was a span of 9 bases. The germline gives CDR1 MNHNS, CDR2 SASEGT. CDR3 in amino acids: CASSVDGGNQPQHF. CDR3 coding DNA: TGTGCCAGCAGTGTGGACGGGGGCAATCAGCCCCAGCATTTT.

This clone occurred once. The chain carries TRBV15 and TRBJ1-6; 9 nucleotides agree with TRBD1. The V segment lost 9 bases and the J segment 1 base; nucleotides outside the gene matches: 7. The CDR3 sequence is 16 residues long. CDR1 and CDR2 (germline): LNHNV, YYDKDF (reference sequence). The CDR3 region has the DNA TGTGCCACGGCCCAGGACAGGGGATCCTATAATTCACCCCTCCACTTT. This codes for CATAQDRGSYNSPLHF.

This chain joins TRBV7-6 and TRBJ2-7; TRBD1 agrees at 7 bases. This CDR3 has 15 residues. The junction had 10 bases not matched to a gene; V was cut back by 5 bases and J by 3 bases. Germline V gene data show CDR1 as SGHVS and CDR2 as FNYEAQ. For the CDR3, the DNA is TGTGCCAGCAGCCTGGGACAGTCCGCTTTCTACGAGCAGTACTTC. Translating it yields CASSLGQSAFYEQYF.

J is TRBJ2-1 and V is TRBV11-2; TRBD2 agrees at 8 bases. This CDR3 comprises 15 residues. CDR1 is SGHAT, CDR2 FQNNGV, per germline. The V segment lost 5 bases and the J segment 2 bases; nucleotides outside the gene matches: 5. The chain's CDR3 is CASSATSGAYNEQFF. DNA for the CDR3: TGTGCCAGCAGCGCTACTAGCGGCGCCTACAATGAGCAGTTCTTC.

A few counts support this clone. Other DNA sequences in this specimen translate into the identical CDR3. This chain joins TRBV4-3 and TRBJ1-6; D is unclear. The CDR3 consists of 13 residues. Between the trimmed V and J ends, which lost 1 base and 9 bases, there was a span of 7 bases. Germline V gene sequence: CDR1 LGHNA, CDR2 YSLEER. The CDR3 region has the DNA TGCGCCAGCAGCCAAGTAGAGGGTTCACCCCTCCACTTT. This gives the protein CASSQVEGSPLHF.

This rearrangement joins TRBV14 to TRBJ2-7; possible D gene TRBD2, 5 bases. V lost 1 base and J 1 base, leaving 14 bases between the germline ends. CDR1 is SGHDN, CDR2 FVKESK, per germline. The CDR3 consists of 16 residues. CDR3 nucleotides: TGTGCCAGCAGCCAAGGAGTCGGGGTAGGATCCTACGAGCAGTACTTC. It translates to CASSQGVGVGSYEQYF.

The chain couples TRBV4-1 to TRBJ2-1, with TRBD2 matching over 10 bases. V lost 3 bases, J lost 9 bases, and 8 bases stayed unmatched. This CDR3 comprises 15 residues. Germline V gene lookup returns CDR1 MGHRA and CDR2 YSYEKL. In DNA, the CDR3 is TGCGCCAGCAGCCATTTAGCGGGGGGCCAGGGTGAGCAGTTCTTC. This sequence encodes CASSHLAGGQGEQFF.

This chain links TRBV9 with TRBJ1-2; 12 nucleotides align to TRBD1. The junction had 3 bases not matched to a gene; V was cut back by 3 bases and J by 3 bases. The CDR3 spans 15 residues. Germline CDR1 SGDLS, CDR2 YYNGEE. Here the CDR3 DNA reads TGTGCCAGCAGCGACGGGACAGGGGGCGACTATGGCTACACCTTC. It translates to CASSDGTGGDYGYTF.

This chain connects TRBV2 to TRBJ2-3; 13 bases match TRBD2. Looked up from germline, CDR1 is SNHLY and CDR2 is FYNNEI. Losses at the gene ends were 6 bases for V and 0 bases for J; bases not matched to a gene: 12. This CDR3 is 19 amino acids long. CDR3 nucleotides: TGTGCCAGCAGCCCCGGACTAGCGGGGGCGGTTGCTAGCACAGATACGCAGTATTTT. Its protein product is CASSPGLAGAVASTDTQYF.

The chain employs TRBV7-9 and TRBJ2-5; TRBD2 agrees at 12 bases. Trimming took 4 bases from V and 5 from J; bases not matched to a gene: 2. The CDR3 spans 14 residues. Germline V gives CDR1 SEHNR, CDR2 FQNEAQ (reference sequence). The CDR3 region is CASSSLAGGETQYF. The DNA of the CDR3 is TGTGCCAGCAGCTCTCTAGCGGGGGGGGAGACCCAGTACTTC.

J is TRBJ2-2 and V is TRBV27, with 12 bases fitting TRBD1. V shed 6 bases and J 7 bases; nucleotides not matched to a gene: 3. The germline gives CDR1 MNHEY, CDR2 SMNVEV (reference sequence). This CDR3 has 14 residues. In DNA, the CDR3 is TGTGCCAGCAGGGGACAGGGGGCTATCGGGGAGCTGTTTTTT. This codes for CASRGQGAIGELFF.